This paragraph covers one T cell receptor (beta chain) sequence. Its antigen is currently unknown. This sample was taken from a study of cytomegalovirus exposure and HLA in healthy donors. Amplification used 60 Vbeta primers and 13 Jbeta primers. In the original workflow: Later analysis identified approximately 80 million unique TCR beta chains, roughly 11 million shared. The assay was immunoSEQ multiplex PCR, and TCRdb's table has in-frame clones only and misses some. The DNA was the basis for D and trimming; V, J and clone size are from that table. Altogether about 160,000 clones are present, roughly four fifths being singletons, with the ten largest covering around 1.9%. Findings and caveats of the study: Information on immune exposure was restricted to one variable (CMV serostatus). The study flagged about 150 TCR beta chains as cytomegalovirus-associated.

This TCR derives from a woman between 18 and 30 years old in good health and CMV-seronegative. The sample consisted of PBMCs.

The CDR3 DNA follows: TGTGCCACCAGCAGTATCAGGGGCAATCAGCCCCAGCATTTT. Its protein is CATSSIRGNQPQHF. This chain links TRBV15 with TRBJ1-5; D possibly corresponds to TRBD1 (5 bases). The V end was cut by 3 bases, the J end by 2 bases, with 8 bases between. The V gene's germline CDR1 is LNHNV and CDR2 YYDKDF (reference sequence). The CDR3 has 14 residues. Complete variable domain (other parts from reference TRBV15 and TRBJ1-5): DAMVIQNPRYQVTQFGKPVTLSCSQTLNHNVMYWYQQKSSQAPKLLFHYYDKDFNNEADTPDNFQSRRPNTSFCFLDIRSPGLGDTAMYLCATSSIRGNQPQHFGDGTRLSIL.